The entry below gives a single TCR beta chain sequence along with its context. Its antigen is unidentified. 13 Jbeta primers and 60 Vbeta primers were used for the PCR. Here immunoSEQ multiplex PCR was the method, and the copy in TCRdb shows in-frame clones only, minus some. In the table there are about 160,000 clones, 80% of which are singletons. The sample is drawn from a study of cytomegalovirus exposure and HLA in healthy donors. Findings of the study overall: In an earlier analysis, about 87% or about 30%: the productive usage of most TCR beta V segments. A later analysis reportedly found that, within productive TCRs, an Asian-associated ancestry cluster had fewer N-insertions than the mean observed across the roughly 700 donors. In vitro assays verified that a few CMV-associated chains recognized CMV antigens specifically. The study flagged roughly 150 TCR beta chains as cytomegalovirus-associated.

V shed 3 bases and J 8 bases; nucleotides not matched to a gene: 10. The germline V gene has CDR1 SGHDT and CDR2 YYEEEE. The length of the CDR3 is 15 residues. The sequence derives from a young man in good health and CMV-seropositive. This rearrangement joins TRBV5-6 to TRBJ1-4; 7 bases are shared with TRBD1. The sequencing sample was made of PBMCs. CDR3 nucleotide sequence: TGTGCCAGCAGCTGGCAGGGACAGTCGACGGAAAAACTGTTTTTT. Protein: CASSWQGQSTEKLFF.